The 15 T cell receptor beta chains below come from one sample, sequenced in a study of T-cell reconstitution after alpha-beta-depleted transplantation in children. TCRbeta library preparation incorporated unique molecular identifiers. TCRdb recomputed calls from the PCR reads with MiXCR, one row per CDR3 protein. Here the sample spans about a million distinct CDR3 sequences, about 30% being singletons. The material was PBMCs, mostly from graft donor cells, obtained 360 days after TCRalphabeta/CD19-depleted stem cell transplant. These receptors were taken from a boy under two years old who had a stem cell transplant for SCID, so the T cells may come from the graft donor.

This sequence joins TRBV7-8 and TRBJ2-5; TRBD2 matches 7 bases. J was trimmed by 3 bases and V by 5 bases; bases with no gene match: 9. This CDR3 has 15 residues. Per germline, CDR1 SGHVS and CDR2 FQNEAQ. CDR3 nucleotides: TGTGCCAGCAGCAACCTCCGGGGGGATAAAGAGACCCAGTACTTC. Its protein product is CASSNLRGDKETQYF. The variable domain in full, completed from reference TRBV7-8 and TRBJ2-5, reads GAGVSQSPRYKVAKRGQDVALRCDPISGHVSLFWYQQALGQGPEFLTYFQNEAQLDKSGLPSDRFFAERPEGSVSTLKIQRTQQEDSAVYLCASSNLRGDKETQYFGPGTRLLVL.

This chain joins TRBV12-3 or TRBV12-4 and TRBJ2-2; D is possibly TRBD1 (6 bases). The V end was cut by 7 bases, the J end by 6 bases, with 15 bases between. There are 14 residues in the CDR3. The CDR3 sequence: CASTLTGPAGELFF. CDR3 DNA: TGTGCCAGCACCCTAACAGGGCCAGCCGGGGAGCTGTTTTTT.

The chain links TRBV6-1 to TRBJ2-2; the D call may be TRBD1 or TRBD2 (7 bases each). Trimming removed 7 bases at V and 1 base at J, with 22 bases between. CDR3 length: 18 residues. The germline gives CDR1 MNHNS, CDR2 SASEGT. The chain's CDR3 is CASKKAFRGGENTGELFF. CDR3 nucleotides: TGTGCCAGCAAAAAAGCCTTCAGGGGGGGAGAGAACACCGGGGAGCTGTTTTTT.

The chain couples TRBV6-1 to TRBJ1-1, with D possibly being TRBD1 (6 bases). The ends were cut back, 8 bases at V and 4 bases at J, with 14 bases in the middle. This CDR3 is 13 amino acids long. Germline V gene lookup returns CDR1 MNHNS and CDR2 SASEGT. The CDR3 loop is CASGRGGSTEAFF. The CDR3 coding sequence is TGTGCCAGCGGAAGGGGGGGTAGCACTGAAGCTTTCTTT.

This clonotype showed up just a few times. V and J are TRBV7-2 and TRBJ2-3, with 7 nucleotides matching TRBD2. V was pared by 2 bases and J by 6 bases, with 2 bases of the junction left unmatched. The CDR3 loop spans 13 amino acids. Germline V gene sequence: CDR1 SGHTA, CDR2 FQGNSA. In DNA, the CDR3 is TGTGCCAGCAGCTTACCCGGGAGGGATACGCAGTATTTT. Encoded protein: CASSLPGRDTQYF.

This sequence joins TRBV12-3 or TRBV12-4 and TRBJ2-1; D unclear. The CDR3 runs 12 residues. The ends were cut back, 6 bases at V and 8 bases at J, with 11 bases in the middle. CDR3 DNA sequence: TGTGCCAGCAGGCCTTATGCGGATGAGCAGTTCTTC. This translates into CASRPYADEQFF.

V usage is TRBV2 and J usage is TRBJ1-2; 11 bases align to TRBD1. The ends lost 3 bases at V and 3 bases at J; junction bases unmatched: 3. This CDR3 region has 15 residues. Germline assignment: CDR1 SNHLY and CDR2 FYNNEI. In DNA form, the CDR3 reads TGTGCCAGCAGTGAGGTGGGACAGGGGGACTATGGCTACACCTTC. Translating it yields CASSEVGQGDYGYTF.

This clonotype was detected many times. The rearrangement links TRBV5-1 to TRBJ2-7; 8 nucleotides agree with TRBD1. Unmatched junction bases numbered 6, after V lost 4 bases and J lost 0 bases. Germline assignment: CDR1 SGHRS and CDR2 YFSETQ. The CDR3 covers 15 residues. In DNA, the CDR3 is TGCGCCAGCAGCCGCCGTGGACAGGGCTCCTACGAGCAGTACTTC. This gives the protein CASSRRGQGSYEQYF.

This clonotype was recorded a few times. The chain combines TRBV29-1 with TRBJ2-2; 7 nucleotides match TRBD2. The CDR3 contains 12 residues. Trimming at V came to 7 bases and at J to 3 bases, leaving 2 bases not matched to a gene. The germline CDR1 and CDR2 sequences are SQVTM and ANQGSEA. CDR3 loop: CSGGGDTGELFF. The CDR3, as DNA: TGCAGCGGTGGGGGGGACACCGGGGAGCTGTTTTTT.

This clonotype has just a few counts. V gene TRBV28 combines with J gene TRBJ1-1, with D unresolved. V was cut by 3 bases and J by 11 bases, with 13 bases left in between. The CDR3 has 12 residues. Germline assignment: CDR1 MDHEN and CDR2 SYDVKM. The CDR3 spells CASSLQFPAAFF. CDR3 coding DNA: TGTGCCAGCAGTTTGCAGTTCCCGGCCGCTTTCTTT. Together with reference TRBV28 and TRBJ1-1, the CDR3 gives the full variable domain: DVKVTQSSRYLVKRTGEKVFLECVQDMDHENMFWYRQDPGLGLRLIYFSYDVKMKEKGDIPEGYSVSREKKERFSLILESASTNQTSMYLCASSLQFPAAFFGQGTRLTVV.

In its sample, this clonotype was seen a few times. The chain recombines TRBV5-1 with TRBJ2-5; possibly TRBD1 or TRBD2 for D (6 bases each). The CDR3 consists of 14 residues. Germline CDR1 is SGHRS and CDR2 is YFSETQ. Trimming took off 3 bases at V and 3 bases at J, with 12 bases between the two ends. The CDR3 DNA sequence: TGCGCCAGCAGCTCGGGGGCTGGGGAAGAGACCCAGTACTTC. It translates to CASSSGAGEETQYF.

This clonotype was counted between two and nine times. The rearrangement joins TRBV7-9 to TRBJ2-1, with 8 positions matching TRBD1. Germline-derived CDR1 and CDR2 are SEHNR and FQNEAQ (reference sequence). J was trimmed by 10 bases and V by 5 bases; bases with no gene match: 7. The CDR3 has 13 residues. CDR3 DNA sequence: TGTGCCAGCAGCCTTGGGACAGGCATCGAGCAGTTCTTC. Protein product: CASSLGTGIEQFF.

Only a few counts were recorded for this clonotype. The chain links TRBV5-1 to TRBJ2-1; TRBD2 aligns across 8 bases. Germline V gives CDR1 SGHRS, CDR2 YFSETQ. CDR3 length equals 16 residues. Trimming took 4 bases from V and 10 from J; bases not matched to a gene: 16. The CDR3 reads CASSPTSGTRSNEQFF. In nucleotides, the CDR3 is TGCGCCAGCAGCCCGACTTCCGGGACTAGGAGCAACGAGCAGTTCTTC.

The J gene is TRBJ2-6, the V gene TRBV12-3 or TRBV12-4; maybe TRBD1 (6 bases). Trimming removed 6 bases from V and 2 bases from J, with 17 bases in between. This CDR3 has 17 amino acids. CDR3 protein: CASSSGTWAAGANVLTF. The DNA of the CDR3 is TGTGCCAGCAGCTCAGGGACATGGGCTGCTGGGGCCAACGTCCTGACTTTC.

The table lists this clonotype with a few counts. The chain is built from TRBV6-6 and TRBJ2-1, with TRBD2 as a possible D gene (5 bases). V gave up 0 bases and J gave up 7 bases, with 7 bases separating them. Germline CDR1 MNHNY, CDR2 SVGAGI (reference sequence). This CDR3 contains 13 residues. CDR3 protein: CASSYSGSNEQFF. CDR3 bases: TGTGCCAGCAGTTACTCGGGGAGTAATGAGCAGTTCTTC.